This T cell receptor (beta chain) was obtained from a study of beta chain features in type 1 diabetes. CDR3 size: 14 residues. Trimming cost V 6 bases and J 4 bases; bases outside gene matches: 5. The germline gives CDR1 MNHNS, CDR2 SASEGT. General study findings and limits: Naive, central memory and Treg TCRB repertoires appeared more alike in patients than in healthy donors. Patients and controls would share equally any PCR tilt toward shorter templates.

This clone was observed a few times. Its cognate antigen is unknown. The whole isolated RNA underwent reverse transcription, so sequencing captured expressed TCRB transcripts. There were some 3.6 million reads on average in the naive, central memory and regulatory T cell samples. Clones were sequenced by immunoSEQ multiplex PCR, and TCRdb holds only the in-frame ones, with some missing. The sample yields around 340,000 clones, roughly 8% seen once. The TCR sequence derives from a woman aged 18-35 years in good health. The source material was central memory CD4+ T cells from blood. This chain joins TRBV6-1 and TRBJ2-7; 11 bases are a match to TRBD2. This CDR3 reads CASRGLAAVYEQYF. The CDR3 coding sequence is TGTGCCAGCAGGGGACTAGCGGCCGTTTACGAGCAGTACTTC.